Presented here are 2 T cell receptor beta chains from one specimen sequenced in a study of regulatory T cells in long-lasting Graves disease. Building of the TCR beta libraries involved iRepertoire HTBI primers and Arm-PCR of CDR3 regions. TCRdb fed the multiplex PCR reads into MiXCR, producing one record per CDR3 protein. This table has some 500,000 distinct CDR3 sequences, roughly a sixth appearing once. The time point is: newly diagnosed GD, antithyroid drugs for less than 3 months. PBMC RNA served as the TCR library source. The same data also contributed to another study, on T cells in Graves' hyperthyroidism and ophthalmopathy.

Sequencing used peripheral blood mononuclear cells (PBMCs), obtained at new diagnosis, from a patient treated with antithyroid drugs. All receptors come from a woman in her forties or fifties with Graves disease.

This clonotype was observed at least ten times. This sequence joins TRBV19 and TRBJ2-7; D is undetermined. Germline CDR1 is LNHDA and CDR2 is SQIVND (reference sequence). Trimming left V 9 bases short and J 4 bases short, with 16 bases between. This CDR3 has 13 residues. The CDR3 reads CASSPSVGYEQYF. Here the CDR3 DNA reads TGTGCCAGCAGCCCATCGGTGGGATACGAGCAGTACTTC.

The V and J genes are TRBV7-8 and TRBJ1-3; possibly TRBD1 for D (6 bases). This CDR3 contains 15 residues. CDR1 is SGHVS, CDR2 FQNEAQ, per germline. Trimming took off 5 bases at V and 0 bases at J, with 11 bases between the two ends. This CDR3 is CASSRGAFSGNTIYF. The DNA of the CDR3 is TGTGCCAGCAGCCGGGGGGCCTTCTCTGGAAACACCATATATTTT.